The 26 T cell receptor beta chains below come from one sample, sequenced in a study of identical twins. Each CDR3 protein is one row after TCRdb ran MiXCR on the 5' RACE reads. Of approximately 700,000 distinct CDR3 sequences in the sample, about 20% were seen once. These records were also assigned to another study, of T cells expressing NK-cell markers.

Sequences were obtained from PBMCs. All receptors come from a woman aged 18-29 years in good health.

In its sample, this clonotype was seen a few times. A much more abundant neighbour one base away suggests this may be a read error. The CDR3 bases are TGTGCCAGCAGTTTTTTCCCGGGGGGAGAGCAGCACTTC. This translates into CASSFFPGGEQHF. V and J are TRBV12-3 or TRBV12-4 and TRBJ2-7; 7 bases map to TRBD2. The CDR3 is 13 amino acids.

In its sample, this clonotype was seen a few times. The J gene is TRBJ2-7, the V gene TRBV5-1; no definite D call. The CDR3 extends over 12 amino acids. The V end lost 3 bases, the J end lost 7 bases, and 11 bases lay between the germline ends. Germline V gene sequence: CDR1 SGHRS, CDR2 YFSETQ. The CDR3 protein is CASSSGQVEQYF. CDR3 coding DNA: TGCGCCAGCAGCTCGGGCCAGGTGGAGCAGTACTTC.

CDR3 sequence: CASSQDRSLWEQFF. As DNA, the CDR3 is TGTGCCAGCAGCCAAGATCGAAGTCTTTGGGAGCAGTTCTTC. The chain couples TRBV4-2 to TRBJ2-1; D not certain. This CDR3 region has 14 residues. CDR1 and CDR2 from the germline V gene are LGHNA and YNFKEQ. The germline V and J ends were trimmed by 0 bases and 10 bases, with 13 bases remaining between them.

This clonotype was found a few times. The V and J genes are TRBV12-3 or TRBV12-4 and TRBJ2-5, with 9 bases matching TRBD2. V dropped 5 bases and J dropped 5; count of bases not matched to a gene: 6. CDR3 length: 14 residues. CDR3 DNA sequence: TGTGCCAGCAGTACTCTAGCGGGGAGCGAGACCCAGTACTTC. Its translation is CASSTLAGSETQYF.

Here the CDR3 reads CASSQDLDGEQFF. CDR3 DNA sequence: TGCGCCAGCAGCCAAGATCTTGACGGTGAGCAGTTCTTC. The chain links TRBV4-1 to TRBJ2-1, with D unclear. Germline V gene sequence: CDR1 MGHRA, CDR2 YSYEKL. The CDR3 has 13 residues. Trimming cost V 0 bases and J 9 bases, with 9 bases left between them.

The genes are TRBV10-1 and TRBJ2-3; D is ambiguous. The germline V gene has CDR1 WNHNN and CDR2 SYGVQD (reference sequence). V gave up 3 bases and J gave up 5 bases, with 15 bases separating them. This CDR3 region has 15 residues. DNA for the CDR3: TGCGCCAGCAGTGAAAGTGGACCGGGCAGAGATACGCAGTATTTT. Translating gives CASSESGPGRDTQYF.

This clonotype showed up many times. The DNA of the CDR3 is TGTGCCAGCAGTGCCGGGCAGGGGGTATACGAGCAGTACTTC. Translating it yields CASSAGQGVYEQYF. The chain is built from TRBV2 and TRBJ2-7; 7 bases match TRBD1. The trim removed 4 bases at V and 4 bases at J, leaving 7 bases unmatched. There are 14 residues in the CDR3. In germline, CDR1 is SNHLY, CDR2 FYNNEI.

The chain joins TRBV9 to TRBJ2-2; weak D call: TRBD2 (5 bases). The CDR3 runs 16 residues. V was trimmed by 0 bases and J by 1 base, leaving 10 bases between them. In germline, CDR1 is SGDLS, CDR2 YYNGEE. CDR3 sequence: CASSVVSGENTGELFF. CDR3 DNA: TGTGCCAGCAGCGTAGTGAGCGGAGAGAACACCGGGGAGCTGTTTTTT.

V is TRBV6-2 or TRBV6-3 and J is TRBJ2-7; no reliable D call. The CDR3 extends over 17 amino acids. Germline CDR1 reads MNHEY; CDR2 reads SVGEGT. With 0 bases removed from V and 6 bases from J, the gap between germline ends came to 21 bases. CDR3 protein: CASSYSIWAVALGEQYF. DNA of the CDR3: TGTGCCAGCAGTTACTCGATTTGGGCAGTCGCATTGGGCGAGCAGTACTTC.

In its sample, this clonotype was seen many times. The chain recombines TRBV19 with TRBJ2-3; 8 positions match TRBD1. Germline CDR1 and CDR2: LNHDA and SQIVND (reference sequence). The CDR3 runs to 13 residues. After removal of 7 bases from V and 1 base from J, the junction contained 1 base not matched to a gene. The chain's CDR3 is CASKGQGTDTQYF. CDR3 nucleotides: TGTGCCAGTAAGGGACAGGGCACAGATACGCAGTATTTT.

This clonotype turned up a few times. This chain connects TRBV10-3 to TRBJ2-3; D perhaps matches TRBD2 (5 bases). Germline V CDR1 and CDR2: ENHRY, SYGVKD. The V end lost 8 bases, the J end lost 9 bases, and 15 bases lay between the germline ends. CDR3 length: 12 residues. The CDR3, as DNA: TGTGCCATCGAGGACCCCCGGAGGACGCAGTATTTT. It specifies CAIEDPRRTQYF.

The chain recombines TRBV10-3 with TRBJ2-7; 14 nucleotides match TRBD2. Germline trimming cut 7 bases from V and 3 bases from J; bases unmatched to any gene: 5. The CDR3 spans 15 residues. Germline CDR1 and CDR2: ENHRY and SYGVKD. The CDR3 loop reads CAITSGLAGGYEQYF. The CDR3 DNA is TGTGCCATCACCTCAGGACTAGCGGGAGGCTACGAGCAGTACTTC.

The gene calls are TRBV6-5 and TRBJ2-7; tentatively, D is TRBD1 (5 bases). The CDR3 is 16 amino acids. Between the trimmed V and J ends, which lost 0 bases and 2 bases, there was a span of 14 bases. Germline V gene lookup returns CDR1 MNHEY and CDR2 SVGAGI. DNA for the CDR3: TGTGCCAGCAGTTACTCGGGGCGGCCCCCCGCCTACGAGCAGTACTTC. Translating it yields CASSYSGRPPAYEQYF.

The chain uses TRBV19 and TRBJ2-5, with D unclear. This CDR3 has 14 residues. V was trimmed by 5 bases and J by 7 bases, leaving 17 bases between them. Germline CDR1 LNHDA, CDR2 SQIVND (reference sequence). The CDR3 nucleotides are TGTGCCAGTAGTTCGAACCACGGGTCGACGACCCAGTACTTC. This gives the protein CASSSNHGSTTQYF.

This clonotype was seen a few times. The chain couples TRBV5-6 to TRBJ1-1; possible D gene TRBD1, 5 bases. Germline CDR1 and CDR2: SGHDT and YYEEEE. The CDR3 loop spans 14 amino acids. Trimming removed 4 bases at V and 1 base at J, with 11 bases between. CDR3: CASSKGRTNTEAFF. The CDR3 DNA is TGTGCCAGCAGCAAGGGACGGACGAACACTGAAGCTTTCTTT.

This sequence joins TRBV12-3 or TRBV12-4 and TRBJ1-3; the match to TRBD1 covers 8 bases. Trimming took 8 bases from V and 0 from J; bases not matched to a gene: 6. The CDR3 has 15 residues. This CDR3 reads CASGQGGNSGNTIYF. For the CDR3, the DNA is TGTGCCAGCGGACAGGGCGGAAACTCTGGAAACACCATATATTTT.

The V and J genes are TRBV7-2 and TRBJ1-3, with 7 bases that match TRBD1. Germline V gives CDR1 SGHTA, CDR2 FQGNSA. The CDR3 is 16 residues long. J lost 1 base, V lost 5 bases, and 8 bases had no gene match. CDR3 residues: CASSLTGVQSGNTIYF. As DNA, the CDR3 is TGTGCCAGCAGCCTTACAGGGGTTCAGTCTGGAAACACCATATATTTT.

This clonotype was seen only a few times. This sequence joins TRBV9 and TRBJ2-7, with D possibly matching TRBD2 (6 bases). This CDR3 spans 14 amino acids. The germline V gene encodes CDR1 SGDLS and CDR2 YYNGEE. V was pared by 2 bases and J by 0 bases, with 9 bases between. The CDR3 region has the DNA TGTGCCAGCAGCGTCACTAGCACCTCCTACGAGCAGTACTTC. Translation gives CASSVTSTSYEQYF.

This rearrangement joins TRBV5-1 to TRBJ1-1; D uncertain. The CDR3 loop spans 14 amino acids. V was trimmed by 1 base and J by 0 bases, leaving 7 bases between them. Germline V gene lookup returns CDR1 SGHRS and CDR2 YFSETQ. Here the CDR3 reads CASSLLTLNTEAFF. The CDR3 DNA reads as TGCGCCAGCAGCTTGTTGACCCTGAACACTGAAGCTTTCTTT.

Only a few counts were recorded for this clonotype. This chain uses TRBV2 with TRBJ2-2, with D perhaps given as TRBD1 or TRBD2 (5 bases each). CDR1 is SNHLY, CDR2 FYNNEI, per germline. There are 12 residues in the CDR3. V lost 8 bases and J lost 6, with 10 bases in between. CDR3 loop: CASLPGPGELFF. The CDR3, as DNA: TGTGCCAGCCTTCCGGGGCCCGGGGAGCTGTTTTTT.

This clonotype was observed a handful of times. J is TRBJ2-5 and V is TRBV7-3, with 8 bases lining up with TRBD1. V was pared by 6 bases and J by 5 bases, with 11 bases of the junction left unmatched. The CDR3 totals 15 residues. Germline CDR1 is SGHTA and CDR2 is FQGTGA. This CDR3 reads CASRKTGQGMETQYF. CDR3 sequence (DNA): TGTGCCAGCAGAAAAACCGGACAGGGAATGGAGACCCAGTACTTC.

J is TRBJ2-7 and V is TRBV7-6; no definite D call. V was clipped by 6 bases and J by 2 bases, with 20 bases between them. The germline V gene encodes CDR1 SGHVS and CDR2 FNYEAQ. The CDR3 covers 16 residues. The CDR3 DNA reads TGTGCCAGCAGTTTTTTTCTCCCTTCGAAGGCCTACGAGCAGTACTTC. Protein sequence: CASSFFLPSKAYEQYF.

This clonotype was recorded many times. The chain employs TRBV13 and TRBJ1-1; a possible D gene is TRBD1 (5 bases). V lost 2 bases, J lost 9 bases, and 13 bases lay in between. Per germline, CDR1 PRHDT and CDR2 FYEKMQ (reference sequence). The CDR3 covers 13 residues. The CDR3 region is CASSLRSGPQAFF. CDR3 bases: TGTGCCAGCAGCTTAAGGTCAGGGCCACAAGCTTTCTTT.

As DNA, the CDR3 is TGCAGTGCTCACTCCCTTAGCGGGATCCCCACAGATACGCAGTATTTT. This translates into CSAHSLSGIPTDTQYF. The chain has TRBV20-1 and TRBJ2-3; 8 positions match TRBD2. Per germline, CDR1 DFQATT and CDR2 SNEGSKA (reference sequence). The trim removed 5 bases at V and 2 bases at J, leaving 12 bases unmatched. The CDR3 length is 16 residues.

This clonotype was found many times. The CDR3 sequence is CASTTWGGDTDTQYF. CDR3 coding DNA: TGTGCCAGCACCACATGGGGGGGGGACACAGATACGCAGTATTTT. This chain uses TRBV12-3 or TRBV12-4 with TRBJ2-3, with 7 positions matching TRBD2. Trimming at V came to 7 bases and at J to 2 bases, leaving 9 bases not matched to a gene. This CDR3 spans 15 amino acids.

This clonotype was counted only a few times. CDR3 sequence (DNA): TGCGCCAGCAGCTTGATTTATCGGGGGGCCCCAGATACGCAGTATTTT. Amino acid sequence: CASSLIYRGAPDTQYF. The chain is built from TRBV5-1 and TRBJ2-3, with a weak D call TRBD2 (7 bases). CDR1 is SGHRS, CDR2 YFSETQ, per germline. The CDR3 extends over 16 amino acids. The ends were cut back, 1 base at V and 4 bases at J, with 16 bases in the middle.